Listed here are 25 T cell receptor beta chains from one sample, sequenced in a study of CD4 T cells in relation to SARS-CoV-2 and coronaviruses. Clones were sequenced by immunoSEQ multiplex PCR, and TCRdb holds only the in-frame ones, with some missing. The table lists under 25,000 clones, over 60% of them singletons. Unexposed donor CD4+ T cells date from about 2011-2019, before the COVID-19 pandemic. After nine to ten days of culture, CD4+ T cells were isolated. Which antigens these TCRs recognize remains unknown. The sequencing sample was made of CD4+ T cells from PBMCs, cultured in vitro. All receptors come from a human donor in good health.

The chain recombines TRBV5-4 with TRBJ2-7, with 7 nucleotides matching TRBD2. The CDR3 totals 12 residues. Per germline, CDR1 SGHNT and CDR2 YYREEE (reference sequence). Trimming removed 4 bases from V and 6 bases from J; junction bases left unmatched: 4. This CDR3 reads CASSAGVGEQYF. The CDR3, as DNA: TGTGCCAGCAGCGCGGGGGTGGGCGAGCAGTACTTC.

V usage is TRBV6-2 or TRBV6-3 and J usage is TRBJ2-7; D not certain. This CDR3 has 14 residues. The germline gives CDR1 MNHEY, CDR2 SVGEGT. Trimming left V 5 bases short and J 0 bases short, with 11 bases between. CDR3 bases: TGTGCCAGCAGTGACCTCGACGGCTCCTACGAGCAGTACTTC. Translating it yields CASSDLDGSYEQYF.

Written as DNA, the CDR3 is TGTGCCAGCAGCCAAGACGGTAGAAGCACTGAAGCTTTCTTT. Amino acids: CASSQDGRSTEAFF. The chain combines TRBV9 with TRBJ1-1; D call uncertain. CDR1 and CDR2 from the germline V gene are SGDLS and YYNGEE. CDR3 length: 14 residues. V was clipped by 4 bases and J by 4 bases, with 14 bases between them. The full variable domain, with the rest looked up from reference TRBV9 and TRBJ1-1, is DSGVTQTPKHLITATGQRVTLRCSPRSGDLSVYWYQQSLDQGLQFLIQYYNGEERAKGNILERFSAQQFPDLHSELNLSSLELGDSALYFCASSQDGRSTEAFFGQGTRLTVV.

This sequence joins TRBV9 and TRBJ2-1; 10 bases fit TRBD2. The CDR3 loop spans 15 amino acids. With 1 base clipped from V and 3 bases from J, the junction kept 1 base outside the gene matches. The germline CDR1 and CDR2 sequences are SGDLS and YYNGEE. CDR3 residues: CASSVTSGNYNEQFF. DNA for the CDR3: TGTGCCAGCAGCGTAACTAGCGGGAACTACAATGAGCAGTTCTTC.

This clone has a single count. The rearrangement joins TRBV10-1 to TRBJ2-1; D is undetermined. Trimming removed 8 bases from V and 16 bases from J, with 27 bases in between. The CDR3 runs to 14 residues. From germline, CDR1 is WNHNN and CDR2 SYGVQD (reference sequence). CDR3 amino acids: CASLAPPLYPICFF. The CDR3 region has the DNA TGCGCCAGCTTGGCCCCGCCCTTATACCCAATCTGCTTCTTC.

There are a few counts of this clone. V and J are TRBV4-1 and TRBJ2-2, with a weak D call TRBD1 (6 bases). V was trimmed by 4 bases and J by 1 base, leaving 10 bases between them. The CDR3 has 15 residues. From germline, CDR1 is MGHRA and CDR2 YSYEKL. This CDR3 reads CASSLGTKNTGELFF. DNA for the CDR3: TGCGCCAGCAGCCTCGGGACAAAGAACACCGGGGAGCTGTTTTTT.

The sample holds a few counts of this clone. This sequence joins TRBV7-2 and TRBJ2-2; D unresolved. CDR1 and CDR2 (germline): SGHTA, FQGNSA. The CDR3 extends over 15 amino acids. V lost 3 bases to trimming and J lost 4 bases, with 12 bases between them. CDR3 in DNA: TGTGCCAGCAGCTTCGGCCTCAAGGCCACCGGGGAGCTGTTTTTT. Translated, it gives CASSFGLKATGELFF.

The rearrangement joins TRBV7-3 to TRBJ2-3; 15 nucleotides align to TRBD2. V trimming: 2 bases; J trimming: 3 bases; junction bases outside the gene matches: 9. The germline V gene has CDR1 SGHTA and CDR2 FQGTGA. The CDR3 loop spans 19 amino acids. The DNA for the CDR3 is TGTGCCAGCAGCTTACCCGGGACTAGCGGGAGGTTTGGTACAGATACGCAGTATTTT. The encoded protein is CASSLPGTSGRFGTDTQYF.

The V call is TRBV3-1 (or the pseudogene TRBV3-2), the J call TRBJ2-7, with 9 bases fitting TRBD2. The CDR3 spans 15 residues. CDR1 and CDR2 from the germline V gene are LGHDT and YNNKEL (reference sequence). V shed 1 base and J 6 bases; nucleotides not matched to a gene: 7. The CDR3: CASSQAGGRAAEQYF. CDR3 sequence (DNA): TGTGCCAGCAGCCAAGCTGGCGGGAGGGCTGCCGAGCAGTACTTC.

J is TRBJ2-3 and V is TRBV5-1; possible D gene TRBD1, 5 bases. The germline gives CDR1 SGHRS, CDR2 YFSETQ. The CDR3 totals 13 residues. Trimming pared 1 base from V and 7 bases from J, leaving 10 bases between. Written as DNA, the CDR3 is TGCGCCAGCAGCTTGAACCAGGGCCATACGCAGTATTTT. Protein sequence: CASSLNQGHTQYF.

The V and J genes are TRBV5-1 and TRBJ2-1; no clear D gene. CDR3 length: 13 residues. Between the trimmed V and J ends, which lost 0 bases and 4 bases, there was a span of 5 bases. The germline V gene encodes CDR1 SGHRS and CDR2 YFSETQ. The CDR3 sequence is CASSLGDYNEQFF. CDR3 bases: TGCGCCAGCAGCTTGGGGGATTACAATGAGCAGTTCTTC.

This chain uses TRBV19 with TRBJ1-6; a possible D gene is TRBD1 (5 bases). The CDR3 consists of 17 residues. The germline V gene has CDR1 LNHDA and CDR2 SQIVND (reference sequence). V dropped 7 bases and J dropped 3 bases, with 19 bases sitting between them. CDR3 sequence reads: CASKLGPALNYNSPLHF. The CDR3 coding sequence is TGTGCCAGTAAGTTGGGGCCCGCCCTCAACTATAATTCACCCCTCCACTTT.

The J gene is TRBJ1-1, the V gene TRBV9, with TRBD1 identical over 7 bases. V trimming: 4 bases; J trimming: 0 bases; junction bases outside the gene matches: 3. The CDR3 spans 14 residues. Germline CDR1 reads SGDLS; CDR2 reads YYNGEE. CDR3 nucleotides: TGTGCCAGCAGCCAAGGACAGGTGAACACTGAAGCTTTCTTT. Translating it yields CASSQGQVNTEAFF.

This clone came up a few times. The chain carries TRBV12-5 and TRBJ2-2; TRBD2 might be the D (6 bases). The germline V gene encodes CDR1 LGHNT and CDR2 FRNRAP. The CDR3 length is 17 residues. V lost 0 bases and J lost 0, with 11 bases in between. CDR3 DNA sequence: TGTGCTAGTGGTTTGGTACTTGGCGGGACGAACACCGGGGAGCTGTTTTTT. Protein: CASGLVLGGTNTGELFF.

For the CDR3, the DNA is TGCGCCAGCGGAGGAGGGCGGGGGGGACCAGATACGCAGTATTTT. Encoded protein: CASGGGRGGPDTQYF. The chain recombines TRBV10-1 with TRBJ2-3; 9 bases align to TRBD2. The CDR3 is made up of 15 amino acids. Per the germline V gene, CDR1 is WNHNN and CDR2 is SYGVQD (reference sequence). V shed 8 bases and J 4 bases; nucleotides not matched to a gene: 10.

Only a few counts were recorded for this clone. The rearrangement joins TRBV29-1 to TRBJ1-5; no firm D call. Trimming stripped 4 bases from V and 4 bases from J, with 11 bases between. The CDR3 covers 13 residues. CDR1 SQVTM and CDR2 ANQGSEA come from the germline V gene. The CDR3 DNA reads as TGCAGCGTTGCCGGAGGGCCAAATCAGCCCCAGCATTTT. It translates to CSVAGGPNQPQHF.

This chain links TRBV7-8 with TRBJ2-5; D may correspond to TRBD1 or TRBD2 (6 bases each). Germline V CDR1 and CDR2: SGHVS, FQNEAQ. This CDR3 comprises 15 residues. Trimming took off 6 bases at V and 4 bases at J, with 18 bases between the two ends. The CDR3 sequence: CASRVRGAGRETQYF. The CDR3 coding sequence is TGTGCCAGCAGAGTAAGGGGGGCCGGGAGAGAGACCCAGTACTTC.

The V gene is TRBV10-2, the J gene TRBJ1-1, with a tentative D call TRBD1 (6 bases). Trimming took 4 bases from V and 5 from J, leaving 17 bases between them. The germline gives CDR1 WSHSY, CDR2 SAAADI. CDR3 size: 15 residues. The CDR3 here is CASSGVGGARTEAFF. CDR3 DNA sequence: TGCGCCAGCAGTGGCGTGGGGGGCGCGCGGACTGAAGCTTTCTTT.

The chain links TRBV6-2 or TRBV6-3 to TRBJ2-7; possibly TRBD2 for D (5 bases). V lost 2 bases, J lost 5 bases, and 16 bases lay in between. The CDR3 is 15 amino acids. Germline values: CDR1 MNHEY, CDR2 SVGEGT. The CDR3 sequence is CASSYPMGSGHEQYF. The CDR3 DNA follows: TGTGCCAGCAGTTACCCCATGGGAAGCGGCCACGAGCAGTACTTC.

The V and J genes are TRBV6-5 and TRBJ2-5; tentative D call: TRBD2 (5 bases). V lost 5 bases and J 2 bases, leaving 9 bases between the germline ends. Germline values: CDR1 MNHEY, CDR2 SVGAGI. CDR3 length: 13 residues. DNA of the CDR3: TGTGCCAGCAGTCACGGGATACAAGAGACCCAGTACTTC. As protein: CASSHGIQETQYF.

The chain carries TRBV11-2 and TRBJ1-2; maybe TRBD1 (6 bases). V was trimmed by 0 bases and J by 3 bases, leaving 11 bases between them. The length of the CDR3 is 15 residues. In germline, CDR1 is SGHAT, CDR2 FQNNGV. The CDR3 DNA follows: TGTGCCAGCAGCTTAGAGGCAGGGGCAGACTATGGCTACACCTTC. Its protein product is CASSLEAGADYGYTF.

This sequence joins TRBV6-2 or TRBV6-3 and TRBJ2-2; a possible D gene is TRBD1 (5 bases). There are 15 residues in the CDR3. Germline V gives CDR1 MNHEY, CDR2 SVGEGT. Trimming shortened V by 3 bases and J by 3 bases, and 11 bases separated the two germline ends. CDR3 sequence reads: CASSYPGLHTGELFF. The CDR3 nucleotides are TGTGCCAGCAGTTATCCAGGGTTGCACACCGGGGAGCTGTTTTTT.

DNA of the CDR3: TGTGCCATCAGTGGACAGGGGGCTGGAAACACCATATATTTT. The encoded protein is CAISGQGAGNTIYF. The chain links TRBV10-3 to TRBJ1-3, with 9 positions matching TRBD1. V was pared by 4 bases and J by 2 bases, with 0 bases of the junction left unmatched. CDR1 and CDR2 (germline): ENHRY, SYGVKD. This CDR3 has 14 amino acids.

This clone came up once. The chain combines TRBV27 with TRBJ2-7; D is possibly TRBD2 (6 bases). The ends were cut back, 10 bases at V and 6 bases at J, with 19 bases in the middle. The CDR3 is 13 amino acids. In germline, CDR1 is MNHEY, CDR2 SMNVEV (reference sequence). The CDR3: CATNGAGRSEQYF. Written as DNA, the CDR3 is TGTGCCACCAACGGGGCGGGGAGGAGCGAGCAGTACTTC.

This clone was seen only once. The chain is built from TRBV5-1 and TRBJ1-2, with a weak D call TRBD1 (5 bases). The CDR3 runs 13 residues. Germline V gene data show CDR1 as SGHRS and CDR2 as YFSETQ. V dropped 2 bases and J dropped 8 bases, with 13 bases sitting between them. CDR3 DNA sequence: TGCGCCAGCAGCTTTGGCGTCAGGGAAGGCTACACCTTC. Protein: CASSFGVREGYTF.